The clone carrying this T cell receptor (beta chain) was detected only a few times. A Seattle source enrolled patients during active infection and followed them longitudinally. The data were obtained in a study of blood T cell repertoires in COVID-19. About the study: COVID-19 samples from acute and convalescent phases originated in the United States, Italy and Spain. Sources were T cells, B-cell-depleted T cells, or PBMCs; the material itself was cDNA or gDNA.

CDR3 size: 12 residues. CDR1 and CDR2 from the germline V gene are KGHDR and SFDVKD. The V gene lost 7 bases and the J gene lost 4 bases, with 6 bases spanning the gap. Original processing methods: The assay estimated nucleated cells by amplifying reference gene primers. Some clones are missing from TCRdb's copy, which holds only in-frame ones; the method was immunoSEQ multiplex PCR. V and J calls and clone size come straight from that table; D and trimming were deduced from the DNA. The table shows a few hundred thousand clones, with 89% occurring only once. The TCR sequence derives from a woman aged 25 to 39 with COVID-19, enrolled during active disease. The J gene is TRBJ2-2, the V gene TRBV24-1; D unclear. The sample taken for sequencing was peripheral blood. CDR3 sequence (DNA): TGTGCCACCAGCTCCCCCACCGGGGAGCTGTTTTTT. It yields the protein CATSSPTGELFF.